Included here is one T cell receptor beta chain sequence, with context. Its antigen is unknown. Primers included in the PCR were 60 Vbeta and 13 Jbeta primers. Method: immunoSEQ multiplex PCR; TCRdb's copy keeps in-frame clones and lacks some. The specimen's table records more than 200,000 clones. The sample belongs to a study of cytomegalovirus exposure and HLA in healthy donors. Findings and limits, study-wide: Judged likely to be a sequencing artifact was a cluster of highly shared sequence variants. A few CMV-associated chains proved CMV antigen-specific in vitro. A later analysis linked 15,000 to 20,000 TCR beta sequences to HLA alleles at 0.05 false discovery rate.

The length of the CDR3 is 13 residues. After removal of 7 bases from V and 7 bases from J, the junction contained 7 bases not matched to a gene. Germline V CDR1 and CDR2: SNHLY, FYNNEI. These donors counted as nominally healthy when sampled, but unrecorded immune exposures were likely. The sample taken for sequencing was PBMCs. The chain employs TRBV2 and TRBJ1-2, with 9 bases lining up with TRBD1. The clonotype was recovered from a woman in her 30s in good health and CMV-seropositive. The CDR3 sequence: CASTSDRGGGYTF. The CDR3 DNA follows: TGTGCCAGCACCTCGGACAGGGGCGGTGGCTACACCTTC.